The subject of this entry is one T cell receptor (beta chain). Antigen unknown. One end of the junction varies from germline; a read error may be responsible. Researchers ran the PCR with 60 Vbeta and 13 Jbeta primers. Sequencing used immunoSEQ multiplex PCR; TCRdb keeps in-frame clones, though not all of them. The sample contains 90,000 to 120,000 clones, about three quarters of which appear only once. This sample was taken from a study of cytomegalovirus exposure and HLA in healthy donors. For the study at large: An earlier analysis found around 120 million unique TCR beta sequences from 150 million to 200 million T cells.

CDR3 size: 15 residues. Germline loops: CDR1 SSHAT, CDR2 FNYEAQ (reference sequence). Study results and caveats: Within an earlier analysis, most TCR beta V segments proved productive either about 90% or about 30% of the time. Listed as cytomegalovirus-associated were 150 or so TCR beta chains.

The origin of this receptor is a male donor in good health and CMV-seropositive. This chain connects TRBV7-7 to TRBJ1-2; D possibly corresponds to TRBD1 (6 bases). Input material: PBMCs. CDR3 sequence: CASSSSGGSIYGYTF. Written as DNA, the CDR3 is TGTGCTAGCAGCTCCTCGGGGGGCTCGATCTATGGCTACACCTTC.